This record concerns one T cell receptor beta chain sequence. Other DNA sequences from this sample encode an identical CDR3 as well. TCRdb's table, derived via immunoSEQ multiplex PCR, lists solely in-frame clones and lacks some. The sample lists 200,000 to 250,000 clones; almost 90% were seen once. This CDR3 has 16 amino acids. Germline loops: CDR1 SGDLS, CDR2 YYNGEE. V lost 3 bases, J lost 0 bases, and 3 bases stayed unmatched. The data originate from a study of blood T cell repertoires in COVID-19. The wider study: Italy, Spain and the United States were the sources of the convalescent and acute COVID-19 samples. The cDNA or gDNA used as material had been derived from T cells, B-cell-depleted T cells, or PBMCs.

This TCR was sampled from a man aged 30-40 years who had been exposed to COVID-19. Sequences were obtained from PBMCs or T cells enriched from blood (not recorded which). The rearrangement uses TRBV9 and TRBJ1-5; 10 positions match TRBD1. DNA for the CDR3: TGTGCCAGCAGCGCCGGGACAGGGGATAGCAATCAGCCCCAGCATTTT. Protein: CASSAGTGDSNQPQHF. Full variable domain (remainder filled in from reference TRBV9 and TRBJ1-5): DSGVTQTPKHLITATGQRVTLRCSPRSGDLSVYWYQQSLDQGLQFLIQYYNGEERAKGNILERFSAQQFPDLHSELNLSSLELGDSALYFCASSAGTGDSNQPQHFGDGTRLSIL.